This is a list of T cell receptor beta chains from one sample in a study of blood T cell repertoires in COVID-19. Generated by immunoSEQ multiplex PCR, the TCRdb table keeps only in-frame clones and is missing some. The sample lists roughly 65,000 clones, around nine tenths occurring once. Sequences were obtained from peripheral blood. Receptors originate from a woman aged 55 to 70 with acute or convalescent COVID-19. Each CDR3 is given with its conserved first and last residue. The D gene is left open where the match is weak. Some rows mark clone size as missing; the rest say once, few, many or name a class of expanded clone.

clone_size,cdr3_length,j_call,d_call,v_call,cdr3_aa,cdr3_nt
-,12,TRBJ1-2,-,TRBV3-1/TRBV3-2,CASSQVSSGYTF,TGTGCCAGCAGCCAAGTATCTTCGGGCTACACCTTC
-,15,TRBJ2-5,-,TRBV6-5,CASSPNRVGQETQYF,TGTGCCAGCAGTCCGAACAGGGTAGGGCAAGAGACCCAGTACTTC
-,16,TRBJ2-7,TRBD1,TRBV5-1,CASSPAGGVKPLEQYF,TGCGCCAGCAGCCCGGCAGGGGGCGTCAAACCGCTCGAGCAGTACTTC
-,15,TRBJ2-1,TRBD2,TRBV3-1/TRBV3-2,CASSQTSGAYNEQFF,TGTGCCAGCAGTCAGACTAGCGGGGCCTACAATGAGCAGTTCTTC
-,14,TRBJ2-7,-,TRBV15,CATSRDHGQDEQYF,TGTGCCACCAGCAGAGATCACGGCCAGGACGAGCAGTACTTC
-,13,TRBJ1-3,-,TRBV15,CATSIDGRNTIYF,TGTGCCACCAGCATAGACGGGAGAAACACCATATATTTT
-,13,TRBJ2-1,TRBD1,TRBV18,CASSSTGAGEQFF,TGTGCCAGCTCATCCACAGGGGCTGGTGAGCAGTTCTTC
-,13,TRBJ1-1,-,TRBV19,CATRSLQNTEAFF,TGTGCCACCCGATCACTCCAGAACACTGAAGCTTTCTTT
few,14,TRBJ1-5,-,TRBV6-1,CASSEGRFNQPQHF,TGTGCCAGCAGTGAAGGTCGGTTCAATCAGCCCCAGCATTTT
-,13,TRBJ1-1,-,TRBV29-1,CSGGGGSNTEAFF,TGCAGCGGGGGGGGAGGCTCGAACACTGAAGCTTTCTTT
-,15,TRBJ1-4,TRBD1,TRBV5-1,CASSLLQGENEKLFF,TGCGCCAGCAGCCTCTTACAGGGGGAAAATGAAAAACTGTTTTTT
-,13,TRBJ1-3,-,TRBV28,CASSAGFEDTIYF,TGTGCCAGCAGTGCGGGGTTTGAGGACACCATATATTTT
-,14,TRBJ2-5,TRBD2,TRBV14,CASSPQRGGETQYF,TGTGCCAGCAGCCCCCAGCGGGGTGGGGAGACCCAGTACTTC
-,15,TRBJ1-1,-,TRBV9,CASSVAWGGDTEAFF,TGTGCCAGCAGCGTAGCATGGGGGGGCGACACTGAAGCTTTCTTT
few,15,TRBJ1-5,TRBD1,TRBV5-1,CASSRQGGSNQPQHF,TGCGCCAGCAGCCGACAGGGTGGAAGCAATCAGCCCCAGCATTTT
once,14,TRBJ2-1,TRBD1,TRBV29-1,CSVQPGQGANEQFF,TGCAGCGTTCAACCGGGACAGGGGGCCAATGAGCAGTTCTTC
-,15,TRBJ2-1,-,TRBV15,CATSTYRDSYNEQFF,TGTGCCACCAGCACCTACAGGGACTCCTACAATGAGCAGTTCTTC
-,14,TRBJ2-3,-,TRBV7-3,CASSSLGASDTQYF,TGTGCCAGCAGCTCACTGGGGGCTTCAGATACGCAGTATTTT
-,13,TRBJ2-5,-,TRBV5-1,CASSQTSGETQYF,TGCGCCAGCAGCCAGACTAGTGGGGAGACCCAGTACTTC
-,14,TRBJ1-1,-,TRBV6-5,CASSYGIMNTEAFF,TGTGCCAGCAGTTACGGCATCATGAACACTGAAGCTTTCTTT
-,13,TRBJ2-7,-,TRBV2,CASSVQGGYEQYF,TGTGCCAGCAGTGTTCAAGGGGGTTACGAGCAGTACTTC
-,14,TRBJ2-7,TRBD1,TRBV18,CASSSGQDFWEQYF,TGTGCCAGCTCATCGGGACAGGACTTTTGGGAGCAGTACTTC
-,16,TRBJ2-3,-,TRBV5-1,CASSSDDAGQSDTQYF,TGCGCCAGCAGCTCGGACGATGCGGGGCAGTCAGATACGCAGTATTTT
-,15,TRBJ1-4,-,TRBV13,CASSLMGGYNEKLFF,TGTGCCAGCAGCTTAATGGGGGGATATAATGAAAAACTGTTTTTT
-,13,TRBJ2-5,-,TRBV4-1,CASSFTLQETQYF,TGCGCCAGCAGCTTCACCCTCCAGGAGACCCAGTACTTC
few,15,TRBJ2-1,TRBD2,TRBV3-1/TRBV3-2,CASSQDKGLAGEQFF,TGTGCCAGCAGCCAAGATAAGGGACTAGCTGGTGAGCAGTTCTTC
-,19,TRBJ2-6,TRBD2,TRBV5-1,CASSLVSAGGPIGANVLTF,TGCGCCAGCAGCTTGGTCTCGGCGGGGGGGCCAATCGGGGCCAACGTCCTGACTTTC
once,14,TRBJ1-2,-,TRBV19,CASLASGRENGYTF,TGTGCCAGCCTCGCCTCGGGCAGGGAAAATGGCTACACCTTC
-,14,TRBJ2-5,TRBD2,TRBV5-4,CASSEGRGASTQYF,TGTGCCAGCAGCGAAGGGCGGGGGGCCTCAACGCAGTACTTC
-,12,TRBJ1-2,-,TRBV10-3,CAISESEGGYTF,TGTGCCATCAGTGAGTCGGAGGGGGGCTACACCTTC
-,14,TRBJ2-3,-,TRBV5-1,CASSQAPSTDTQYF,TGCGCCAGCAGCCAAGCTCCCAGCACAGATACGCAGTATTTT
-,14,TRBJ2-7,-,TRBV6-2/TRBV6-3,CASSSFSQGSEQYF,TGTGCCAGCAGTTCCTTTTCCCAGGGATCCGAGCAGTACTTC
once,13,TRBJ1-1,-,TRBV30,CAWSVVRYTEAFF,TGTGCCTGGAGTGTAGTGAGGTACACTGAAGCTTTCTTT
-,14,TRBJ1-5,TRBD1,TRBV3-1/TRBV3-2,CASSSGQSNQPQHF,TGTGCCAGCAGCTCGGGACAGTCCAATCAGCCCCAGCATTTT
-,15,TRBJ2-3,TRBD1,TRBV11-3,CASSIGTGDADTQYF,TGTGCCAGCAGCATAGGGACAGGGGATGCAGATACGCAGTATTTT
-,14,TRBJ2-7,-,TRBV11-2,CASSLGLSSYEQYF,TGTGCCAGCAGCTTAGGCCTCAGCTCCTACGAGCAGTACTTC
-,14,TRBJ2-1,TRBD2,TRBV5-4,CASSLGLAGIEQFF,TGTGCCAGCAGCTTGGGGCTAGCGGGGATAGAGCAGTTCTTC
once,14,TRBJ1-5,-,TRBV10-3,CAISESGGRQPQHF,TGTGCCATCAGTGAGTCCGGGGGGAGGCAGCCCCAGCATTTT
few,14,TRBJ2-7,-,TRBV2,CASRAGTVSYEQYF,TGTGCCAGCAGGGCGGGGACGGTCTCCTACGAGCAGTACTTC
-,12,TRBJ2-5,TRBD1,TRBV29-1,CSVVSGGETQYF,TGCAGCGTTGTTTCAGGGGGCGAGACCCAGTACTTC
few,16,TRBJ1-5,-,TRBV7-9,CASSTGRGGSNQPQHF,TGTGCCAGCAGTACAGGCAGGGGTGGGAGCAATCAGCCCCAGCATTTT
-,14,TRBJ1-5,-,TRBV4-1,CASSPYRDNQPQHF,TGCGCCAGCAGCCCCTACAGGGACAATCAGCCCCAGCATTTT
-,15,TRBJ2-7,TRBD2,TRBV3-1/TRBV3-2,CASSQDLSGAYEQYF,TGTGCCAGCAGCCAAGATCTAAGCGGGGCCTACGAGCAGTACTTC
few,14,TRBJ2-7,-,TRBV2,CASLVRGPTYEQYF,TGTGCCAGCCTAGTCCGAGGGCCGACCTACGAGCAGTACTTC
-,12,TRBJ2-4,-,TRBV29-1,CSVEDLENIQYF,TGCAGCGTTGAAGATCTTGAAAACATTCAGTACTTC
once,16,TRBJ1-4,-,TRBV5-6,CASSLIYRDGKEKLFF,TGTGCCAGCAGCTTAATTTACAGGGATGGGAAAGAAAAACTGTTTTTT
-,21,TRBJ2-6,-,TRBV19,CASSSGLGSRGPPSGANVLTF,TGTGCCAGTAGTAGCGGTCTAGGTAGTAGGGGCCCCCCTTCTGGGGCCAACGTCCTGACTTTC
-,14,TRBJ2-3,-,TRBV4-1,CASSQGPSTDTQYF,TGCGCCAGCAGCCAAGGTCCTAGCACAGATACGCAGTATTTT
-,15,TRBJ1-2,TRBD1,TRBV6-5,CASTRSADRGSGYTF,TGTGCCAGCACCAGAAGTGCAGACAGGGGCTCTGGCTACACCTTC
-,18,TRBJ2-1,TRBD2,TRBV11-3,CASSLDFRGGEAYNEQFF,TGTGCCAGCAGCTTAGATTTCCGGGGAGGGGAGGCTTACAATGAGCAGTTCTTC
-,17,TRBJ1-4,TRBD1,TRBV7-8,CASSLGQGRGTNEKLFF,TGTGCCAGCAGCCTAGGACAGGGTAGAGGGACTAATGAAAAACTGTTTTTT
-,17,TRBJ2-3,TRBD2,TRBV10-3,CAISDLLAGGSTDTQYF,TGTGCCATCAGTGATTTACTAGCGGGGGGTAGCACAGATACGCAGTATTTT
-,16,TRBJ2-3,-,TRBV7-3,CASSSLGEGVYDTQYF,TGTGCCAGCAGCTCCCTCGGCGAGGGGGTATATGATACGCAGTATTTT
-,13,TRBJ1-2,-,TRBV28,CASSEPTSYGYTF,TGTGCCAGCAGCGAACCTACGAGCTATGGCTACACCTTC
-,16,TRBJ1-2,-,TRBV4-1,CASSQDNAGSNYGYTF,TGCGCCAGCAGCCAAGATAATGCAGGATCCAACTATGGCTACACCTTC
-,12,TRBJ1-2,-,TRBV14,CASSPPGRGYTF,TGTGCCAGCAGCCCCCCAGGAAGGGGCTACACCTTC
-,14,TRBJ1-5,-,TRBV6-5,CASTESTGDQPQHF,TGTGCCAGCACCGAGTCGACAGGAGATCAGCCCCAGCATTTT
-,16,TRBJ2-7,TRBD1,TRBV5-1,CASRSFRDSETYEQYF,TGCGCCAGCAGATCCTTCCGGGACAGCGAAACCTACGAGCAGTACTTC
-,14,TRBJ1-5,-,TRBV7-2,CAYQGQRDNQPQHF,TGTGCCTACCAAGGACAGCGAGATAATCAGCCCCAGCATTTT
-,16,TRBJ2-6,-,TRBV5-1,CASSRGFGSGANVLTF,TGCGCCAGCAGCCGTGGCTTTGGTTCTGGGGCCAACGTCCTGACTTTC